This passage covers 25 T cell receptor beta chains from one sample sequenced in a study of T cells after yellow fever vaccination. TCRdb independently ran MiXCR on the 5' RACE reads; one entry per CDR3 protein. The top ten hold 11% to 15% of the sample, which has just under 600,000 distinct CDR3 sequences, 13% seen once. Sequences were derived from PBMCs, sampled on the day of the yellow fever booster vaccination. These receptors all stem from a man aged 25-40 years who received the YFV17D yellow fever vaccine.

The gene calls are TRBV7-2 and TRBJ2-4, with 13 nucleotides matching TRBD2. This CDR3 region has 16 residues. The V and J ends lost 5 bases and 10 bases, in that order; junction bases with no gene match: 11. In germline, CDR1 is SGHTA, CDR2 FQGNSA. The CDR3 protein is CASSIRTSGSLVIQYF. In nucleotides, the CDR3 is TGTGCCAGCAGCATCCGGACTAGCGGGAGTTTGGTGATTCAGTACTTC.

The rearrangement links TRBV7-6 to TRBJ2-1; D gene unclear. The V and J ends lost 0 bases and 9 bases respectively, with 12 bases between them. Germline lookup yields CDR1 SGHVS and CDR2 FNYEAQ. The CDR3 loop spans 14 amino acids. The CDR3 DNA follows: TGTGCCAGCAGCTTAGCGACCCAGTTCGGTGAGCAGTTCTTC. It is translated as CASSLATQFGEQFF.

The chain joins TRBV3-1 to TRBJ2-7, with D maybe TRBD2 (7 bases). In germline, CDR1 is LGHDT, CDR2 YNNKEL (reference sequence). This CDR3 comprises 15 residues. V was cut by 3 bases and J by 3 bases, with 15 bases left in between. CDR3 protein: CASSQGPGGHYEQYF. Written as DNA, the CDR3 is TGTGCCAGCAGCCAGGGACCCGGGGGGCACTACGAGCAGTACTTC.

This clonotype was detected a few times. The chain carries TRBV20-1 and TRBJ2-1; 8 nucleotides agree with TRBD2. CDR3 length: 14 residues. Germline trimming cut 6 bases from V and 7 bases from J; bases unmatched to any gene: 11. Germline lookup yields CDR1 DFQATT and CDR2 SNEGSKA (reference sequence). CDR3 coding DNA: TGCAGTGCCCCGAAAGCGGGAGTGGTTAATGAGCAGTTCTTC. Its protein is CSAPKAGVVNEQFF.

This clonotype was observed a handful of times. The V and J genes are TRBV19 and TRBJ2-3; no clear D gene. Trimming took off 3 bases at V and 2 bases at J, with 12 bases between the two ends. The CDR3 totals 15 residues. The germline gives CDR1 LNHDA, CDR2 SQIVND (reference sequence). The CDR3 reads CASSIKPAPTDTQYF. Written as DNA, the CDR3 is TGTGCCAGTAGTATTAAGCCGGCCCCCACAGATACGCAGTATTTT.

This clonotype occurred many times. The chain combines TRBV6-5 with TRBJ1-1; no clear D gene. V gave up 10 bases and J gave up 0 bases, with 12 bases separating them. Per germline, CDR1 MNHEY and CDR2 SVGAGI. The CDR3 has 13 amino acids. The CDR3 sequence: CATSGMMNTEAFF. CDR3 DNA sequence: TGTGCCACCAGCGGAATGATGAACACTGAAGCTTTCTTT.

Many counts were recorded for this clonotype. The J gene is TRBJ2-3, the V gene TRBV5-1, with unresolved D. Trimming removed 0 bases at V and 6 bases at J, with 5 bases between. Germline V gene data show CDR1 as SGHRS and CDR2 as YFSETQ. The CDR3 contains 12 residues. The chain's CDR3 is CASSLARDTQYF. The CDR3 region has the DNA TGCGCCAGCAGCTTGGCAAGGGATACGCAGTATTTT.

This clonotype was seen a few times. The chain has TRBV11-2 and TRBJ2-7; weak D call: TRBD2 (6 bases). Trimming stripped 7 bases from V and 1 base from J, with 17 bases between. This CDR3 comprises 15 residues. Germline V gene sequence: CDR1 SGHAT, CDR2 FQNNGV. The CDR3 is CASTTSRETSYEQYF. CDR3 DNA: TGTGCCAGCACCACGTCCCGGGAGACATCCTACGAGCAGTACTTC.

This clonotype occurred a few times. The chain employs TRBV20-1 and TRBJ2-1, with D perhaps TRBD2 (6 bases). Trimming pared 3 bases from V and 7 bases from J, leaving 19 bases between. Germline V CDR1 and CDR2: DFQATT, SNEGSKA (reference sequence). The CDR3 loop spans 15 amino acids. The CDR3 is CSASFSGSSGNEQFF. In DNA, the CDR3 is TGCAGTGCTAGTTTTTCCGGGAGTTCGGGGAATGAGCAGTTCTTC.

This clonotype has a count of ten or more. The chain recombines TRBV20-1 with TRBJ2-1; 13 bases are shared with TRBD2. The junction had 9 bases not matched to a gene; V was cut back by 4 bases and J by 0 bases. The CDR3 is made up of 18 amino acids. Germline lookup yields CDR1 DFQATT and CDR2 SNEGSKA (reference sequence). CDR3 in amino acids: CSAKLAGGIFSSYNEQFF. The CDR3 DNA reads TGCAGTGCTAAACTAGCGGGAGGGATATTTAGCTCCTACAATGAGCAGTTCTTC.

This sequence joins TRBV10-3 and TRBJ2-5, with 14 nucleotides matching TRBD2. Germline V CDR1 and CDR2: ENHRY, SYGVKD. The length of the CDR3 is 19 residues. V gave up 2 bases and J gave up 5 bases; unmatched junction bases: 13. CDR3 in amino acids: CAISEPPGTSGRSFETQYF. The CDR3 nucleotides are TGTGCCATCAGTGAGCCCCCCGGGACTAGCGGGAGATCCTTTGAGACCCAGTACTTC.

This clonotype was found a few times. The gene calls are TRBV20-1 and TRBJ2-3; D unclear. Germline CDR1 and CDR2: DFQATT and SNEGSKA (reference sequence). This CDR3 contains 12 residues. Trimming shortened V by 6 bases and J by 2 bases, and 9 bases separated the two germline ends. CDR3 in DNA: TGCAGTGCCCGCCCATACACAGATACGCAGTATTTT. It translates to CSARPYTDTQYF.

This clonotype was detected a few times. The gene calls are TRBV11-3 and TRBJ2-1; D remains ambiguous. V shed 2 bases and J shed 6 bases, with 14 bases lying between them. Germline V gene data show CDR1 as SGHNT and CDR2 as YENEEA. This CDR3 contains 15 residues. CDR3 sequence: CASSLRLINTNEQFF. CDR3 DNA sequence: TGTGCCAGCAGCTTACGCCTAATTAACACCAATGAGCAGTTCTTC.

In DNA, the CDR3 is TGCGCCAGCAGCCAAGAGGGGACCAACTCCTACAATGAGCAGTTCTTC. Its translation: CASSQEGTNSYNEQFF. This sequence joins TRBV4-3 and TRBJ2-1, with D possibly being TRBD1 or TRBD2 (5 bases each). CDR1 and CDR2 from the germline V gene are LGHNA and YSLEER. V was pared by 0 bases and J by 0 bases, with 9 bases between. There are 16 residues in the CDR3.

The V call is TRBV6-2 or TRBV6-3, the J call TRBJ2-2; 9 bases map to TRBD1. The CDR3 sequence is 18 residues long. Germline CDR1 reads MNHEY; CDR2 reads SVGEGT. V shed 2 bases, J shed 1 base, and the junction held 8 bases outside the gene matches. The CDR3 bases are TGTGCCAGCAGTTACGCCTCCGGACAGGGGTGGAACACCGGGGAGCTGTTTTTT. Its protein product is CASSYASGQGWNTGELFF.

This clonotype was seen only once. This chain connects TRBV18 to TRBJ2-7; 12 nucleotides line up with TRBD1. The CDR3 totals 14 residues. Germline-derived CDR1 and CDR2 are KGHSH and LQKENI. The trim removed 4 bases at V and 12 bases at J, leaving 10 bases unmatched. CDR3 sequence: CASSHRDRGPEAYF. The CDR3 nucleotides read TGTGCCAGCTCACACCGGGACAGGGGGCCCGAGGCGTACTTC.

The rearrangement links TRBV5-1 to TRBJ1-6; D may be TRBD1 (5 bases). This CDR3 has 14 amino acids. Trimming cost V 4 bases and J 7 bases, with 12 bases left between them. Germline V gives CDR1 SGHRS, CDR2 YFSETQ. CDR3 nucleotide sequence: TGCGCCAGCAGCCCCTTGACAGTGAATTCACCCCTCCACTTT. Amino acid sequence: CASSPLTVNSPLHF.

This clonotype was observed a few times. The chain has TRBV10-3 and TRBJ2-1; TRBD1 matches 7 bases. The CDR3 is made up of 13 amino acids. Per the germline V gene, CDR1 is ENHRY and CDR2 is SYGVKD. V shed 6 bases and J 7 bases; nucleotides not matched to a gene: 6. The CDR3 sequence is CAIRGDRVNEQFF. For the CDR3, the DNA is TGTGCCATCAGGGGTGACAGGGTAAATGAGCAGTTCTTC.

J is TRBJ2-7 and V is TRBV7-9; 11 bases are shared with TRBD2. Trimming cost V 5 bases and J 3 bases; bases outside gene matches: 6. From germline, CDR1 is SEHNR and CDR2 FQNEAQ (reference sequence). The CDR3 extends over 15 amino acids. CDR3 in DNA: TGTGCCAGCAGCCGAACTAGCGGGAGCTTCTACGAGCAGTACTTC. Translated: CASSRTSGSFYEQYF.

As regards this clonotype: The junction does not match germline at one end; this may be a read error. The V and J genes are TRBV28 and TRBJ2-7; 10 nucleotides line up with TRBD2. Germline V gives CDR1 MDHEN, CDR2 SYDVKM. The CDR3 is made up of 13 amino acids. CDR3 coding DNA: TGTGCCGGCAGGACTAGCGGAACCTACGAGCAGTACTTC. It specifies CAGRTSGTYEQYF.

This clonotype was observed a few times. This chain connects TRBV20-1 to TRBJ1-5; no clear D gene. There are 13 residues in the CDR3. Germline CDR1 is DFQATT and CDR2 is SNEGSKA (reference sequence). V was trimmed by 3 bases and J by 4 bases, leaving 10 bases between them. The CDR3 sequence: CSARRQLNQPQHF. The CDR3 region has the DNA TGCAGTGCTAGGAGGCAGTTAAATCAGCCCCAGCATTTT.

V usage is TRBV9 and J usage is TRBJ1-5; the D gene is possibly TRBD1 (5 bases). Germline V lookup: CDR1 SGDLS, CDR2 YYNGEE. Trimming stripped 3 bases from V and 3 bases from J, with 13 bases between. This CDR3 is built from 15 residues. Written as DNA, the CDR3 is TGTGCCAGCAGCGCCACCTCGGACACCAATCAGCCCCAGCATTTT. Translating gives CASSATSDTNQPQHF.

This chain's CDR3 is CSASPPGSGAYNEQFF. CDR3 coding DNA: TGCAGTGCTAGCCCTCCCGGTAGCGGAGCCTACAATGAGCAGTTCTTC. The genes are TRBV20-1 and TRBJ2-1; D may be TRBD2 (6 bases). V shed 3 bases and J shed 2 bases, with 17 bases lying between them. Germline CDR1 is DFQATT and CDR2 is SNEGSKA (reference sequence). This CDR3 comprises 16 residues.

This clonotype was seen more than once but under ten times. DNA of the CDR3: TGTGCCAGCAGCCCGATGCTAGCGGGGGCTTACAATGAGCAGTTCTTC. Protein product: CASSPMLAGAYNEQFF. The rearrangement uses TRBV9 and TRBJ2-1; 10 nucleotides agree with TRBD2. Germline V gives CDR1 SGDLS, CDR2 YYNGEE. V was pared by 4 bases and J by 4 bases, with 8 bases of the junction left unmatched. CDR3 length equals 16 residues.

This sequence joins TRBV12-3 or TRBV12-4 and TRBJ2-7; the D gene is possibly TRBD1 (6 bases). The V and J ends lost 4 bases and 5 bases respectively, with 12 bases between them. The CDR3 loop spans 13 amino acids. The CDR3, as DNA: TGTGCCAGCAGTTCCCACAGGGATGACGAGCAGTACTTC. Residues: CASSSHRDDEQYF.